Listed below are T cell receptor beta chains from one sample, sequenced in a study of cytomegalovirus exposure and HLA in healthy donors. Assay: immunoSEQ multiplex PCR; the TCRdb copy retains only in-frame clones and omits some. Of hundreds of thousands of clones in the sample, roughly 84% were seen once. The sequencing sample was made of PBMCs. These receptors all stem from a woman aged 25 to 39 in good health and CMV-seropositive. Both conserved end residues are part of each CDR3.

>TRBJ1-1|TRBV5-4
CASSSGHNTEAFF
>TRBJ1-2|TRBV5-1
CASSFRGPINYGYTF
>TRBJ1-3|TRBV2
CASSELRSSGNTIYF
>TRBJ1-1|TRBV2
CASNRVATEAFF
>TRBJ1-5|TRBV5-1
CASSLAGGSNQPQHF
>TRBJ1-2|TRBV7-3
CASSLPQGYGYTF
>TRBJ2-2|TRBV5-1
CASSRAEANTGELFF
>TRBJ1-1|TRBV30
CAWSVRGSTEAFF
>TRBJ2-7|TRBV29-1
CSVGTGGAFLGEQYF
>TRBJ1-1|TRBV9
CASSPLLGTEAFF
>TRBJ1-1|TRBV6-1
CASSEIGQALTEAFF
>TRBJ2-2|TRBV19
CASSIALAGVTTGELFF